This T cell receptor (beta chain) was obtained from a study of T-cell reconstitution after alpha-beta-depleted transplantation in children. There are 16 residues in the CDR3. J gave up 5 bases and V 4 bases, and 5 bases lay outside the gene matches. Germline loops: CDR1 KGHSH, CDR2 LQKENI. The authors prepared the TCRbeta library with unique molecular identifiers. TCRdb fed the PCR reads into MiXCR, producing one record per CDR3 protein. The table records around 400,000 distinct CDR3 sequences, roughly 20% of them present only once. The sample was PBMCs from the stem cell graft donor, taken from the stem cell graft. The chain joins TRBV18 to TRBJ2-3; 14 nucleotides line up with TRBD2. The sequence came from a human donor who donated a stem cell graft to a child with acute myeloid leukemia. In DNA form, the CDR3 reads TGTGCCAGCTCACACGGGACTAGCGGGAGACAAGATACGCAGTATTTT. Translation gives CASSHGTSGRQDTQYF.